The 23 T cell receptor beta chains below come from one sample, sequenced in a study of OX40 agonist ivuxolimab in advanced cancers. Produced via immunoSEQ multiplex PCR; TCRdb's table is partial and in-frame only. In the table there are about 86,000 clones, about 89% of which are singletons. Sequencing used CD4+ or CD8+ T cells sorted from blood, obtained in a trial of the OX40 agonist ivuxolimab. Receptors were obtained from an adult with an advanced solid tumor such as melanoma, head and neck, liver or kidney cancer.

The chain uses TRBV12-5 and TRBJ2-5; no definite D call. This CDR3 spans 11 amino acids. Per the germline V gene, CDR1 is LGHNT and CDR2 is FRNRAP. V lost 2 bases, J lost 2 bases, and 0 bases lay in between. In DNA form, the CDR3 reads TGTGCTAGTGGTTTGCAAGAGACCCAGTACTTC. This gives the protein CASGLQETQYF.

This clone was seen a single time. V usage is TRBV28 and J usage is TRBJ2-1, with TRBD2 matching over 10 bases. The junction had 4 bases not matched to a gene; V was cut back by 4 bases and J by 7 bases. Germline CDR1 is MDHEN and CDR2 is SYDVKM. CDR3 size: 14 residues. CDR3 DNA: TGTGCCAGCAGTTGGGTAGCGGGAGGAAATGAGCAGTTCTTC. This gives the protein CASSWVAGGNEQFF. The complete variable domain, with remaining parts taken from reference TRBV28 and TRBJ2-1, reads DVKVTQSSRYLVKRTGEKVFLECVQDMDHENMFWYRQDPGLGLRLIYFSYDVKMKEKGDIPEGYSVSREKKERFSLILESASTNQTSMYLCASSWVAGGNEQFFGPGTRLTVL.

V usage is TRBV7-9 and J usage is TRBJ2-3; 7 nucleotides agree with TRBD1. J lost 0 bases, V lost 4 bases, and 7 bases had no gene match. The CDR3 consists of 16 residues. CDR1 is SEHNR, CDR2 FQNEAQ, per germline (reference sequence). The CDR3 DNA follows: TGTGCCAGCAGCTCAACCGGGACAGCTAGCACAGATACGCAGTATTTT. It encodes CASSSTGTASTDTQYF.

CDR3 region: CASSGVSTENYGYTF. The DNA of the CDR3 is TGCGCCAGCTCTGGGGTCTCGACGGAAAACTATGGCTACACCTTC. This rearrangement joins TRBV5-1 to TRBJ1-2; D is uncertain. The CDR3 is 15 amino acids. The germline V gene has CDR1 SGHRS and CDR2 YFSETQ. V was cut by 7 bases and J by 2 bases, with 18 bases left in between. Full variable domain (outside the CDR3, taken from reference TRBV5-1 and TRBJ1-2): KAGVTQTPRYLIKTRGQQVTLSCSPISGHRSVSWYQQTPGQGLQFLFEYFSETQRNKGNFPGRFSGRQFSNSRSEMNVSTLELGDSALYLCASSGVSTENYGYTFGSGTRLTVV.

V gene TRBV29-1 combines with J gene TRBJ2-7, with TRBD1 as a possible D gene (6 bases). The CDR3 runs to 12 residues. V lost 7 bases to trimming and J lost 0 bases, with 10 bases between them. Germline CDR1 and CDR2: SQVTM and ANQGSEA. CDR3 region: CSGTEGSYEQYF. CDR3 DNA sequence: TGCAGCGGGACAGAGGGCTCCTACGAGCAGTACTTC.

The CDR3 DNA reads TGCGCCAGCAGCTGGAGACCGGGACTAGCGGGAGTACATGAGCAGTTCTTC. Encoded protein: CASSWRPGLAGVHEQFF. The chain is built from TRBV5-1 and TRBJ2-1; 14 bases map to TRBD2. V dropped 3 bases and J dropped 8; count of bases not matched to a gene: 10. Germline V gene sequence: CDR1 SGHRS, CDR2 YFSETQ. The CDR3 is 17 amino acids.

This clone was seen just once. The chain has TRBV28 and TRBJ2-3, with D possibly matching TRBD2 (5 bases). V gave up 5 bases and J gave up 6 bases, with 12 bases separating them. The V gene's germline CDR1 is MDHEN and CDR2 SYDVKM. The CDR3 is 13 amino acids. CDR3 nucleotide sequence: TGTGCCAGCAGTCCAGCGGCTCGGGATACGCAGTATTTT. The encoded protein is CASSPAARDTQYF.

This chain uses TRBV5-1 with TRBJ1-1; 8 nucleotides align to TRBD1. CDR1 SGHRS and CDR2 YFSETQ come from the germline V gene. This CDR3 spans 16 amino acids. Trimming removed 4 bases from V and 1 base from J; junction bases left unmatched: 9. The CDR3 sequence is CASSIRGPEPNTEAFF. The CDR3 region has the DNA TGCGCCAGCAGCATCAGGGGGCCCGAACCGAACACTGAAGCTTTCTTT.

The rearrangement uses TRBV7-8 and TRBJ2-1, with 8 bases aligning to TRBD1. The CDR3 has 16 amino acids. V trimming: 3 bases; J trimming: 4 bases; junction bases outside the gene matches: 8. Germline V gene lookup returns CDR1 SGHVS and CDR2 FQNEAQ. In DNA, the CDR3 is TGTGCCAGCAGCTTGAGACAGGGGCGCCCTTACAATGAGCAGTTCTTC. Translating gives CASSLRQGRPYNEQFF.

This rearrangement joins TRBV23-1 to TRBJ2-1; D is possibly TRBD1 or TRBD2 (5 bases each). TRBV23-1 is assigned to the ORF class and has an uncertain function. The CDR3 covers 16 residues. V was clipped by 9 bases and J by 2 bases, with 20 bases between them. The chain's CDR3 is CARTSTLGDAYNEQFF. CDR3 DNA sequence: TGCGCCAGGACGTCAACATTGGGGGACGCCTACAATGAGCAGTTCTTC.

The gene calls are TRBV21-1 and TRBJ2-5. TRBV21-1 is assigned pseudogene status. This CDR3 spans 16 amino acids. CDR3 nucleotide sequence: TGTGCCAGCATCGAGAGAGACGCTAAAATCCAAGAGACCCAGTACTTC. This translates into CASIERDAKIQETQYF.

The gene calls are TRBV27 and TRBJ2-3; D might be TRBD2 (5 bases). The CDR3 runs 16 residues. In germline, CDR1 is MNHEY, CDR2 SMNVEV (reference sequence). The ends were cut back, 4 bases at V and 2 bases at J, with 16 bases in the middle. The CDR3 is CASSSSPLATTDTQYF. The CDR3 DNA reads as TGTGCCAGCAGTTCCTCGCCCTTAGCGACCACAGATACGCAGTATTTT.

The rearrangement uses TRBV10-1 and TRBJ2-7; D unclear. CDR3 size: 14 residues. With 0 bases removed from V and 0 bases from J, the gap between germline ends came to 6 bases. Germline loops: CDR1 WNHNN, CDR2 SYGVQD (reference sequence). In nucleotides, the CDR3 is TGCGCCAGCAGTGAGTCGGCCACCTCCTACGAGCAGTACTTC. Translating it yields CASSESATSYEQYF.

The chain has TRBV28 and TRBJ2-5; D might be TRBD2 (6 bases). The V and J ends lost 4 bases and 5 bases respectively, with 17 bases between them. From germline, CDR1 is MDHEN and CDR2 SYDVKM. This CDR3 is built from 15 residues. The CDR3, as DNA: TGTGCCAGCAGTTCCCCGGGGAGAGGGACTGAGACCCAGTACTTC. It encodes CASSSPGRGTETQYF. Full variable domain (remainder filled in from reference TRBV28 and TRBJ2-5): DVKVTQSSRYLVKRTGEKVFLECVQDMDHENMFWYRQDPGLGLRLIYFSYDVKMKEKGDIPEGYSVSREKKERFSLILESASTNQTSMYLCASSSPGRGTETQYFGPGTRLLVL.

The V call is TRBV28, the J call TRBJ2-7, with 10 bases lining up with TRBD1. V trimming: 5 bases; J trimming: 3 bases; junction bases outside the gene matches: 10. The CDR3 is 16 amino acids. CDR1 is MDHEN and CDR2 is SYDVKM in the germline V gene. CDR3 sequence (DNA): TGTGCCAGCAGTACTCCAACCGGGACAGGGGACTACGAGCAGTACTTC. Protein sequence: CASSTPTGTGDYEQYF.

This rearrangement joins TRBV20-1 to TRBJ2-1; no clear D gene. The CDR3 covers 11 residues. Germline V CDR1 and CDR2: DFQATT, SNEGSKA (reference sequence). The CDR3 sequence is CSGHSYNEQFF. DNA for the CDR3: TGCAGCGGGCACTCCTACAATGAGCAGTTCTTC.

The J gene is TRBJ2-1, the V gene TRBV2; D might be TRBD2 (5 bases). The ends were cut back, 8 bases at V and 6 bases at J, with 17 bases in the middle. The CDR3 runs to 14 residues. From germline, CDR1 is SNHLY and CDR2 FYNNEI. The CDR3 region has the DNA TGTGCCAGCGGACTTTCGGGTCCCCGCAATGAGCAGTTCTTC. It translates to CASGLSGPRNEQFF.

A note on this clone: One end of the junction varies from germline; a read error may be responsible. V gene TRBV7-7 combines with J gene TRBJ2-5; D is possibly TRBD1 (6 bases). Germline loops: CDR1 SSHAT, CDR2 FNYEAQ (reference sequence). This CDR3 is 14 amino acids long. CDR3 bases: TGTGCTAGCAGCTCAGGGGTCTCCCAAGAGACCCAGTACTTC. Amino acid sequence: CASSSGVSQETQYF.

This chain connects TRBV30 to TRBJ1-1; TRBD1 matches 8 bases. The germline gives CDR1 GTSNPN, CDR2 SVGIG (reference sequence). The CDR3 runs to 14 residues. The J segment lost 3 bases and the V segment lost 3 bases, leaving 6 bases of the junction unmatched. CDR3: CAWRTGAGYTEAFF. CDR3 DNA: TGTGCCTGGAGGACAGGGGCGGGGTACACTGAAGCTTTCTTT.

This clone occurred once. This chain uses TRBV9 with TRBJ2-1, with TRBD2 matching over 8 bases. The CDR3 extends over 16 amino acids. The germline CDR1 and CDR2 sequences are SGDLS and YYNGEE. V dropped 2 bases and J dropped 1; count of bases not matched to a gene: 5. The CDR3, as DNA: TGTGCCAGCAGCGTCCAAGCGGGAGCGTCCTACAATGAGCAGTTCTTC. Protein: CASSVQAGASYNEQFF.

This clone has a single count. The chain joins TRBV19 to TRBJ1-4; D uncertain. The length of the CDR3 is 15 residues. The V and J ends lost 7 bases and 8 bases respectively, with 20 bases between them. Germline CDR1 reads LNHDA; CDR2 reads SQIVND (reference sequence). CDR3 DNA: TGTGCCAGTACCCAAGAGCGGGCCCTGGGGGAAAAACTGTTTTTT. As protein: CASTQERALGEKLFF.

This chain links TRBV5-1 with TRBJ2-5; no reliable D call. The CDR3 length is 12 residues. Looked up from germline, CDR1 is SGHRS and CDR2 is YFSETQ. The V and J ends lost 1 base and 1 base respectively, with 2 bases between them. CDR3 sequence: CASSLLQETQYF. The CDR3 nucleotides are TGCGCCAGCAGCTTGCTCCAAGAGACCCAGTACTTC.

The chain carries TRBV7-8 and TRBJ2-3; the match to TRBD1 covers 7 bases. This CDR3 has 17 amino acids. Losses at the gene ends were 4 bases for V and 0 bases for J; bases not matched to a gene: 10. Germline V gene lookup returns CDR1 SGHVS and CDR2 FQNEAQ. The CDR3 DNA is TGTGCCAGCAGCTCTATGCCCGGGACAGAAAGCACAGATACGCAGTATTTT. Protein sequence: CASSSMPGTESTDTQYF. The variable domain in full, with the rest retrieved from reference TRBV7-8 and TRBJ2-3, is GAGVSQSPRYKVAKRGQDVALRCDPISGHVSLFWYQQALGQGPEFLTYFQNEAQLDKSGLPSDRFFAERPEGSVSTLKIQRTQQEDSAVYLCASSSMPGTESTDTQYFGPGTRLTVL.